This T cell receptor (beta chain) stems from a study of blood T cell repertoires in COVID-19. Original processing notes: By means of reference gene primer amplification, nucleated cell counts were estimated. The assay was immunoSEQ multiplex PCR, and TCRdb's table has in-frame clones only and misses some. V, J and clone size were drawn from that table, and D and trimming were deduced from the DNA. The table has about 360,000 clones, 70% to 90% seen once. This receptor was taken from a woman in her sixties with COVID-19, enrolled during active disease. Material for sequencing was peripheral blood.

The CDR3 loop reads CAISDAGVGFYEQYF. DNA for the CDR3: TGTGCCATCAGCGATGCGGGGGTAGGATTCTACGAGCAGTACTTC. The genes are TRBV10-3 and TRBJ2-7; TRBD2 matches 7 bases. There are 15 residues in the CDR3. Per germline, CDR1 ENHRY and CDR2 SYGVKD. Losses at the gene ends were 6 bases for V and 3 bases for J; bases not matched to a gene: 11.